This entry lists 32 T cell receptor beta chains sequenced from one sample in a study of cytomegalovirus exposure and HLA in healthy donors. In the PCR, 60 Vbeta and 13 Jbeta primers were used. Assay used: immunoSEQ multiplex PCR; TCRdb lists only in-frame clones, some missing. The sample lists about 120,000 clones, around 72% seen once, with more than 7% in the top ten. Source material: PBMCs. These receptor sequences come from a woman aged 50 to 60 in good health and CMV-seropositive.

J is TRBJ2-7 and V is TRBV2; tentative D call: TRBD2 (5 bases). This CDR3 contains 12 residues. Per the germline V gene, CDR1 is SNHLY and CDR2 is FYNNEI. Trimming stripped 6 bases from V and 7 bases from J, with 13 bases between. CDR3 region: CASRPDSKEQYF. DNA of the CDR3: TGTGCCAGCAGACCGGACTCAAAGGAGCAGTACTTC.

This chain joins TRBV6-6 and TRBJ1-6, with TRBD1 matching over 7 bases. Trimming cost V 5 bases and J 7 bases; bases outside gene matches: 2. CDR3 length: 13 residues. Germline V gives CDR1 MNHNY, CDR2 SVGAGI (reference sequence). CDR3 in DNA: TGTGCCAGCAGTGGGACAGAAAATTCACCCCTCCACTTT. This codes for CASSGTENSPLHF.

This clone has more than one count but fewer than ten. This chain links TRBV6-5 with TRBJ1-2, with 8 bases aligning to TRBD1. The V gene end was trimmed by 6 bases and the J gene end by 2 bases; junction bases not matched to a gene: 5. This CDR3 region has 14 residues. Germline assignment: CDR1 MNHEY and CDR2 SVGAGI. The chain's CDR3 is CASRTGQENYGYTF. CDR3 bases: TGTGCCAGCAGGACGGGACAGGAAAACTATGGCTACACCTTC.

V and J are TRBV21-1 and TRBJ2-5; the table's TRBD2 call for D was not verified on the DNA. TRBV21-1 is given as a pseudogene. The CDR3 runs 15 residues. The CDR3 loop reads CASSKIGLAYETQYF. The DNA of the CDR3 is TGTGCCAGCAGCAAAATTGGACTAGCGTACGAGACCCAGTACTTC.

The J gene is TRBJ1-4, the V gene TRBV4-2; D gene ambiguous. Germline assignment: CDR1 LGHNA and CDR2 YNFKEQ. This CDR3 is built from 17 residues. V lost 1 base to trimming and J lost 5 bases, with 17 bases between them. DNA of the CDR3: TGTGCCAGCAGCCAAGCTTTCGTCCAGGATCTAAATGAAAAACTGTTTTTT. Its protein product is CASSQAFVQDLNEKLFF.

The rearrangement uses TRBV7-3 and TRBJ1-1, with 9 bases identical to TRBD1. J gave up 8 bases and V 4 bases, and 11 bases lay outside the gene matches. This CDR3 is built from 15 residues. Looked up from germline, CDR1 is SGHTA and CDR2 is FQGTGA. CDR3 sequence reads: CASSSQWTGAKEAFF. For the CDR3, the DNA is TGTGCCAGCAGCTCGCAATGGACAGGGGCTAAAGAAGCTTTCTTT.

The rearrangement uses TRBV9 and TRBJ1-5; 7 positions agree with TRBD1. The CDR3 consists of 22 residues. The germline gives CDR1 SGDLS, CDR2 YYNGEE. Germline trimming cut 1 base from V and 3 bases from J; bases unmatched to any gene: 25. The CDR3 region has the DNA TGTGCCAGCAGCGTACGGGACCGCCGTTTATCACGGGACAGTGATTTCAATCAGCCCCAGCATTTT. It is translated as CASSVRDRRLSRDSDFNQPQHF.

A note on this clone: The same CDR3 is also encoded by other DNA sequences in this sample. This chain connects TRBV9 to TRBJ2-5; D is ambiguous. The germline V and J ends were trimmed by 4 bases and 2 bases, with 9 bases remaining between them. The germline V gene encodes CDR1 SGDLS and CDR2 YYNGEE. This CDR3 contains 13 residues. This CDR3 reads CASSPGGQETQYF. Written as DNA, the CDR3 is TGTGCCAGCAGCCCCGGTGGTCAAGAGACCCAGTACTTC.

The chain is built from TRBV14 and TRBJ2-7; possibly TRBD2 for D (5 bases). Trimming took 1 base from V and 3 from J, leaving 7 bases between them. In germline, CDR1 is SGHDN, CDR2 FVKESK. The CDR3 totals 13 residues. The CDR3 DNA follows: TGTGCCAGCAGCCAAGGAGGGAGCTACGAGCAGTACTTC. It yields the protein CASSQGGSYEQYF.

V is TRBV9 and J is TRBJ2-7; D gene unclear. V lost 3 bases to trimming and J lost 4 bases, with 14 bases between them. Per germline, CDR1 SGDLS and CDR2 YYNGEE. This CDR3 has 14 amino acids. This chain's CDR3 is CASSGGATVYEQYF. The CDR3 DNA sequence: TGTGCCAGCAGCGGAGGAGCCACGGTATACGAGCAGTACTTC.

The chain recombines TRBV10-3 with TRBJ1-2, with 7 bases identical to TRBD1. This CDR3 region has 14 residues. Losses at the gene ends were 6 bases for V and 2 bases for J; bases not matched to a gene: 6. Per germline, CDR1 ENHRY and CDR2 SYGVKD. The CDR3 reads CAISGTAVNYGYTF. CDR3 sequence (DNA): TGTGCCATCAGCGGGACAGCAGTGAACTATGGCTACACCTTC.

This clone was recorded only once. The V gene is TRBV2, the J gene TRBJ1-2; no reliable D call. The germline V gene has CDR1 SNHLY and CDR2 FYNNEI. The V end was cut by 4 bases, the J end by 7 bases, with 7 bases between. CDR3 size: 11 residues. The CDR3 sequence: CASSGGIGYTF. The DNA of the CDR3 is TGTGCCAGCAGTGGAGGGATTGGCTACACCTTC.

This clone was detected only once. The rearrangement uses TRBV6-1 and TRBJ2-3; D is unresolved. Germline V gene lookup returns CDR1 MNHNS and CDR2 SASEGT. The CDR3 is 12 residues long. The V end lost 4 bases, the J end lost 3 bases, and 5 bases lay between the germline ends. As DNA, the CDR3 is TGTGCCAGCAGTGCGACTACAGATACGCAGTATTTT. It specifies CASSATTDTQYF.

This chain joins TRBV2 and TRBJ2-7, with 8 bases that match TRBD1. The V gene end was trimmed by 8 bases and the J gene end by 2 bases; junction bases not matched to a gene: 8. This CDR3 contains 14 residues. The germline V gene encodes CDR1 SNHLY and CDR2 FYNNEI. CDR3 residues: CASSSRTGTYEQYF. CDR3 bases: TGTGCCAGCTCTTCTCGGACAGGGACCTACGAGCAGTACTTC.

V and J are TRBV6-6 and TRBJ2-7, with D maybe TRBD2 (5 bases). CDR3 length equals 14 residues. Germline V lookup: CDR1 MNHNY, CDR2 SVGAGI (reference sequence). Trimming left V 0 bases short and J 4 bases short, with 10 bases between. The CDR3 loop reads CASSYSAGPYEQYF. The CDR3 DNA sequence: TGTGCCAGCAGTTACTCGGCGGGTCCATACGAGCAGTACTTC.

This sequence joins TRBV7-3 and TRBJ2-3; TRBD1 matches at 7 bases. The CDR3 has 16 amino acids. The V and J ends lost 5 bases and 6 bases, in that order; junction bases with no gene match: 14. Germline CDR1 is SGHTA and CDR2 is FQGTGA. CDR3 sequence: CASSPWDREQGDTQYF. CDR3 nucleotides: TGTGCCAGCAGCCCCTGGGACAGAGAGCAGGGGGATACGCAGTATTTT.

The CDR3 here is CASSLTGQGFETQYF. CDR3 nucleotide sequence: TGTGCCAGCAGCTTAACGGGACAGGGTTTCGAGACCCAGTACTTC. The chain uses TRBV7-9 and TRBJ2-5; 9 nucleotides match TRBD1. The V gene's germline CDR1 is SEHNR and CDR2 FQNEAQ (reference sequence). V was clipped by 2 bases and J by 5 bases; unmatched bases: 6. The CDR3 sequence is 15 residues long. The full variable domain, completed using reference TRBV7-9 and TRBJ2-5, is DTGVSQNPRHKITKRGQNVTFRCDPISEHNRLYWYRQTLGQGPEFLTYFQNEAQLEKSRLLSDRFSAERPKGSFSTLEIQRTEQGDSAMYLCASSLTGQGFETQYFGPGTRLLVL.

The chain links TRBV5-6 to TRBJ2-5; no clear D. The J call may not be correct, given that the DNA end is closer to TRBJ2-7. Germline assignment: CDR1 SGHDT and CDR2 YYEEEE. This CDR3 is built from 11 residues. The CDR3, as DNA: TGTGCCAGCAGCTCTTCCTACGAGCAGTACTTC. Amino acids: CASSSSYEQYF.

V gene TRBV5-1 combines with J gene TRBJ2-7, with TRBD2 matching over 8 bases. Per germline, CDR1 SGHRS and CDR2 YFSETQ. Germline trimming cut 0 bases from V and 2 bases from J; bases unmatched to any gene: 4. CDR3 length: 15 amino acids. The CDR3 region is CASSLGPGGPYEQYF. The CDR3 DNA sequence: TGCGCCAGCAGCTTGGGTCCGGGAGGGCCCTACGAGCAGTACTTC.

This clone was observed once. The chain uses TRBV7-9 and TRBJ2-7; TRBD1 is a possible D gene (5 bases). Trimming took 5 bases from V and 3 from J, leaving 17 bases between them. The CDR3 has 15 residues. The germline CDR1 and CDR2 sequences are SEHNR and FQNEAQ (reference sequence). This chain's CDR3 is CASSETGSARYEQYF. The CDR3 DNA is TGTGCCAGCAGCGAAACAGGATCGGCCCGCTACGAGCAGTACTTC.

In this sample, this clone turned up a few times. Within the sample, other DNA sequences also encode this same CDR3. The V call is TRBV7-3, the J call TRBJ1-1; 8 bases are shared with TRBD1. This CDR3 is built from 14 residues. The V gene's germline CDR1 is SGHTA and CDR2 FQGTGA. The V segment lost 4 bases and the J segment 1 base; nucleotides outside the gene matches: 2. CDR3 residues: CASSSGTGNTEAFF. In DNA, the CDR3 is TGTGCCAGCAGCTCTGGGACAGGGAACACTGAAGCTTTCTTT.

V usage is TRBV23-1 and J usage is TRBJ1-5; D unclear. TRBV23-1 is classed as an ORF, of uncertain function. V was pared by 4 bases and J by 0 bases, with 10 bases between. The CDR3 length is 15 residues. CDR3 amino acids: CASSRPSGSNQPQHF. CDR3 bases: TGCGCCAGCAGTCGGCCCAGTGGTAGCAATCAGCCCCAGCATTTT.

The chain has TRBV9 and TRBJ2-3, with TRBD2 identical over 7 bases. Trimming took 1 base from V and 4 from J; bases not matched to a gene: 6. Per the germline V gene, CDR1 is SGDLS and CDR2 is YYNGEE. The CDR3 is 15 amino acids. CDR3 loop: CASSVQAGASDTQYF. CDR3 in DNA: TGTGCCAGCAGCGTACAGGCGGGAGCCTCAGATACGCAGTATTTT. The variable domain in full, with the rest retrieved from reference TRBV9 and TRBJ2-3, is DSGVTQTPKHLITATGQRVTLRCSPRSGDLSVYWYQQSLDQGLQFLIQYYNGEERAKGNILERFSAQQFPDLHSELNLSSLELGDSALYFCASSVQAGASDTQYFGPGTRLTVL.

The rearrangement joins TRBV2 to TRBJ2-7; 8 bases match TRBD1. After removal of 1 base from V and 5 bases from J, the junction contained 7 bases not matched to a gene. The germline CDR1 and CDR2 sequences are SNHLY and FYNNEI. CDR3 length: 15 amino acids. CDR3 in DNA: TGTGCCAGCAGTGAAGTGGACAGGGCTTTGGACGAGCAGTACTTC. Translated, it gives CASSEVDRALDEQYF.

This clone was counted a few times. The genes are TRBV19 and TRBJ1-1; 9 bases align to TRBD1. CDR3 length: 17 residues. V was clipped by 1 base and J by 1 base; unmatched bases: 7. Germline CDR1 and CDR2: LNHDA and SQIVND (reference sequence). DNA of the CDR3: TGTGCCAGTAGTATAGGGTCACAGGGGGCACGGAACACTGAAGCTTTCTTT. Its translation: CASSIGSQGARNTEAFF.

This clone was seen once. The rearrangement uses TRBV10-3 and TRBJ2-7, with TRBD2 matching over 11 bases. J lost 5 bases, V lost 6 bases, and 3 bases had no gene match. This CDR3 is built from 13 residues. CDR1 is ENHRY, CDR2 SYGVKD, per germline. The CDR3 spells CAIRLAGVDEQYF. The CDR3 DNA follows: TGTGCCATCAGACTAGCGGGAGTTGACGAGCAGTACTTC.

The rearrangement uses TRBV11-2 and TRBJ2-7; D is unclear. With 0 bases removed from V and 6 bases from J, the gap between germline ends came to 9 bases. Looked up from germline, CDR1 is SGHAT and CDR2 is FQNNGV. The CDR3 has 13 amino acids. This CDR3 is CASSLDSTSEQYF. CDR3 sequence (DNA): TGTGCCAGCAGCTTAGACAGTACAAGCGAGCAGTACTTC.

This rearrangement joins TRBV7-6 to TRBJ2-3; 12 positions agree with TRBD1. The CDR3 loop spans 16 amino acids. Germline V gives CDR1 SGHVS, CDR2 FNYEAQ. Losses at the gene ends were 4 bases for V and 3 bases for J; bases not matched to a gene: 5. CDR3 nucleotides: TGTGCCAGCAGCTCGGGACAGGGGGCTTGGACAGATACGCAGTATTTT. It encodes CASSSGQGAWTDTQYF.

V gene TRBV2 combines with J gene TRBJ1-2; 9 nucleotides match TRBD1. This CDR3 spans 13 amino acids. CDR1 is SNHLY, CDR2 FYNNEI, per germline. J lost 5 bases, V lost 8 bases, and 6 bases had no gene match. Here the CDR3 reads CASAGQGVYGYTF. CDR3 in DNA: TGTGCCAGCGCGGGACAGGGCGTTTATGGCTACACCTTC.

The genes are TRBV2 and TRBJ2-2; tentative D call: TRBD2 (6 bases). V dropped 9 bases and J dropped 2 bases, with 10 bases sitting between them. The CDR3 has 13 residues. Germline CDR1 and CDR2: SNHLY and FYNNEI. The chain's CDR3 is CASLARNTGELFF. For the CDR3, the DNA is TGTGCCAGTCTAGCGAGAAACACCGGGGAGCTGTTTTTT.

The chain combines TRBV19 with TRBJ1-1; 7 bases are a match to TRBD1. V shed 6 bases, J shed 3 bases, and the junction held 4 bases outside the gene matches. This CDR3 comprises 13 residues. CDR1 and CDR2 (germline): LNHDA, SQIVND (reference sequence). CDR3 sequence reads: CASSLDRDTEAFF. The CDR3 nucleotides read TGTGCCAGTAGCCTTGACAGGGACACTGAAGCTTTCTTT.

This clone appeared a few times. The chain combines TRBV7-3 with TRBJ2-1; 7 bases are shared with TRBD2. Germline V gives CDR1 SGHTA, CDR2 FQGTGA. This CDR3 contains 17 residues. The trim removed 5 bases at V and 8 bases at J, leaving 18 bases unmatched. In DNA form, the CDR3 reads TGTGCCAGCAGCACCTCTCTGGGGGAGGGCGATAGGGATGAGCAGTTCTTC. This codes for CASSTSLGEGDRDEQFF. The full variable domain, in which reference TRBV7-3 and TRBJ2-1 provide the parts outside the CDR3, is GAGVSQTPSNKVTEKGKYVELRCDPISGHTALYWYRQSLGQGPEFLIYFQGTGAADDSGLPNDRFFAVRPEGSVSTLKIQRTERGDSAVYLCASSTSLGEGDRDEQFFGPGTRLTVL.